In its sample, the clone carrying this T cell receptor beta chain was seen many times. These data come from a study of blood T cell repertoires in COVID-19. Original analysis: Amplification of reference gene primers provided the estimated nucleated cell counts. Assay: immunoSEQ multiplex PCR; the TCRdb copy retains only in-frame clones and omits some. V and J calls and clone size follow that table, whereas D and trimming were derived from the DNA. The profile shows roughly 96,000 clones, 75% to 85% of them singletons. Germline V CDR1 and CDR2: WNHNN, SYGVQD (reference sequence). Trimming stripped 0 bases from V and 6 bases from J, with 9 bases between. The CDR3 has 13 amino acids.

The rearrangement uses TRBV10-1 and TRBJ2-7, with D uncertain. Sequenced input: peripheral blood. This TCR derives from a man in his 60s with acute or convalescent COVID-19. This chain's CDR3 is CASSESLYSEQYF. For the CDR3, the DNA is TGCGCCAGCAGTGAGTCGTTGTATTCCGAGCAGTACTTC.